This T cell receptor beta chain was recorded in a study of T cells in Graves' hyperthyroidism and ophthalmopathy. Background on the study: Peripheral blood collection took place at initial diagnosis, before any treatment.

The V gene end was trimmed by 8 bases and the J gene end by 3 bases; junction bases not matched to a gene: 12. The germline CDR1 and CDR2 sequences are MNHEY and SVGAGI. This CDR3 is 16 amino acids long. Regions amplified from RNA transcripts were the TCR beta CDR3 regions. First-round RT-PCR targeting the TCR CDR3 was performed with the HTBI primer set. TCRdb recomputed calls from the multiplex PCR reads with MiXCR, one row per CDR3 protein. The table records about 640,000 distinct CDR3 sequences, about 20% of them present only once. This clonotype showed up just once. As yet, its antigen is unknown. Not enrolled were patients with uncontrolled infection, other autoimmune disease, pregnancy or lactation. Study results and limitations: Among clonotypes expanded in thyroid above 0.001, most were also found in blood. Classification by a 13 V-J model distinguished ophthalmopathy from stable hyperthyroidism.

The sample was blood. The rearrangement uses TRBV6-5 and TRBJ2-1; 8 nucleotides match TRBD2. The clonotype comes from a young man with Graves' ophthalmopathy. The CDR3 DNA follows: TGTGCCAGCGGCTACCCTACTAGCGGCTTCTACAATGAGCAGTTCTTC. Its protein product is CASGYPTSGFYNEQFF.